Following are 14 T cell receptor beta chains from one sample sequenced in a study of blood T cell repertoires in COVID-19. Sequenced by immunoSEQ multiplex PCR; TCRdb stores in-frame clones only, minus some. The sample records some 200,000 clones, roughly four fifths being singletons. Sequencing was done on a sample of PBMCs or T cells enriched from blood (not recorded which). The receptor source for this set is a man in his forties who had recovered from COVID-19.

Only a few counts were recorded for this clone. The J gene is TRBJ1-5, the V gene TRBV6-2 or TRBV6-3; 8 nucleotides line up with TRBD1. Germline CDR1 reads MNHEY; CDR2 reads SVGEGT. The CDR3 has 14 residues. With V trimmed by 6 bases and J by 6 bases, 7 bases remained unmatched. This chain's CDR3 is CASSQGARSQPQHF. The CDR3 nucleotides read TGTGCCAGCAGCCAGGGGGCTCGAAGTCAGCCCCAGCATTTT.

The CDR3 coding sequence is TGCAGCGTTGGAGGGGGCGATGAAAAACTGTTTTTT. This gives the protein CSVGGGDEKLFF. The chain uses TRBV29-1 and TRBJ1-4, with 7 bases that match TRBD1. This CDR3 comprises 12 residues. Germline CDR1 and CDR2: SQVTM and ANQGSEA. With 4 bases clipped from V and 6 bases from J, the junction kept 2 bases outside the gene matches.

CDR3 region: CASSPTGGSGYTF. The CDR3 bases are TGTGCCAGCAGCCCAACAGGGGGCAGTGGCTACACCTTC. J is TRBJ1-2 and V is TRBV12-3 or TRBV12-4; 9 bases fit TRBD1. This CDR3 is built from 13 residues. The ends lost 6 bases at V and 7 bases at J; junction bases unmatched: 6.

This chain connects TRBV4-3 to TRBJ2-6; unclear D gene. The germline V gene has CDR1 LGHNA and CDR2 YSLEER. This CDR3 has 16 residues. The germline V and J ends were trimmed by 0 bases and 0 bases, with 6 bases remaining between them. This chain's CDR3 is CASSQEVSSGANVLTF. CDR3 bases: TGCGCCAGCAGCCAAGAAGTCAGCTCTGGGGCCAACGTCCTGACTTTC.

The chain is built from TRBV19 and TRBJ1-1, with D possibly TRBD1 on 5 matching bases. CDR1 and CDR2 (germline): LNHDA, SQIVND (reference sequence). CDR3 size: 14 residues. The ends were cut back, 0 bases at V and 2 bases at J, with 7 bases in the middle. The CDR3 nucleotides are TGTGCCAGTAGTATAGATCAGGGCAACACTGAAGCTTTCTTT. This sequence encodes CASSIDQGNTEAFF.

The rearrangement links TRBV4-3 to TRBJ1-1; maybe TRBD1 (6 bases). Germline CDR1 reads LGHNA; CDR2 reads YSLEER. The CDR3 covers 13 residues. The V and J ends lost 1 base and 6 bases respectively, with 9 bases between them. The chain's CDR3 is CASSQGQVSEAFF. The CDR3 region has the DNA TGCGCCAGCAGCCAAGGACAGGTGTCTGAAGCTTTCTTT.

The V gene is TRBV19, the J gene TRBJ2-6, with D perhaps matching TRBD1 (6 bases). Per germline, CDR1 LNHDA and CDR2 SQIVND (reference sequence). This CDR3 comprises 19 residues. V was trimmed by 6 bases and J by 2 bases, leaving 23 bases between them. The CDR3 loop reads CASRTLAGGARPGANVLTF. CDR3 bases: TGTGCCAGTAGGACGCTGGCTGGGGGCGCCCGGCCTGGGGCCAACGTCCTGACTTTC.

V and J are TRBV18 and TRBJ1-2, with D possibly being TRBD1 (5 bases). The length of the CDR3 is 13 residues. Per the germline V gene, CDR1 is KGHSH and CDR2 is LQKENI. The germline V and J ends were trimmed by 6 bases and 4 bases, with 12 bases remaining between them. CDR3 in DNA: TGTGCCAGCTCTCAGGGTTGGGGCTATGGCTACACCTTC. Amino acid sequence: CASSQGWGYGYTF.

This clone is a singleton in its sample. In nucleotides, the CDR3 is TGTGCCACCAGCAGAGACCTAGAGGGAGAGACCCAGTACTTC. It specifies CATSRDLEGETQYF. J is TRBJ2-5 and V is TRBV15, with D maybe TRBD2 (5 bases). CDR1 is LNHNV and CDR2 is YYDKDF in the germline V gene (reference sequence). V was pared by 0 bases and J by 4 bases, with 9 bases between. CDR3 length equals 14 residues.

This clone occurred a few times. This rearrangement joins TRBV28 to TRBJ1-1; the D is unclear. This CDR3 has 15 amino acids. V shed 6 bases and J shed 1 base, with 15 bases lying between them. Germline V gene sequence: CDR1 MDHEN, CDR2 SYDVKM. CDR3 coding DNA: TGTGCCAGCAGACGATTGAGAGAGAAGAACACTGAAGCTTTCTTT. This gives the protein CASRRLREKNTEAFF.

The chain has TRBV5-1 and TRBJ2-7; D not resolved. Germline CDR1 is SGHRS and CDR2 is YFSETQ. CDR3 length: 14 residues. V was trimmed by 4 bases and J by 2 bases, leaving 13 bases between them. CDR3 DNA sequence: TGCGCCAGCAGCGAAGACTGGCGGCCCTACGAGCAGTACTTC. Translated, it gives CASSEDWRPYEQYF.

J is TRBJ1-5 and V is TRBV6-4; D is unresolved. The CDR3 has 14 amino acids. The V and J ends lost 2 bases and 3 bases respectively, with 8 bases between them. Germline CDR1 MRHNA, CDR2 SNTAGT. CDR3 region: CASSDPSFNQPQHF. The CDR3, as DNA: TGTGCCAGCAGTGACCCGAGTTTCAATCAGCCCCAGCATTTT.

This clone was seen more than once but under ten times. The genes are TRBV7-9 and TRBJ1-5; 9 positions match TRBD1. From germline, CDR1 is SEHNR and CDR2 FQNEAQ (reference sequence). The length of the CDR3 is 14 residues. J gave up 7 bases and V 4 bases, and 5 bases lay outside the gene matches. The chain's CDR3 is CASSSTGGWQPQHF. The DNA of the CDR3 is TGTGCCAGCAGCTCAACAGGGGGCTGGCAGCCCCAGCATTTT.

The genes are TRBV28 and TRBJ2-1, with 7 bases lining up with TRBD2. The CDR3 length is 13 residues. In germline, CDR1 is MDHEN, CDR2 SYDVKM. V trimming: 6 bases; J trimming: 8 bases; junction bases outside the gene matches: 7. This chain's CDR3 is CASRASGLYEQFF. The CDR3 DNA reads TGTGCCAGCAGGGCTAGCGGCCTCTATGAGCAGTTCTTC.